A selection of T cell receptor beta chains follows, all from one sample in a study of CD8 T cells in Susac syndrome. One entry per CDR3 protein results from TCRdb running MiXCR on the immunoSEQ multiplex PCR reads. The data hold more than 120,000 distinct CDR3 sequences, with roughly 95% observed a single time. Sequencing was performed on CD4+ T cells from PBMCs. The receptors shown here come from a human donor in good health. Each CDR3 is given with its conserved first and last residue. A D gene is named only where the DNA matches it firmly. Not every row has a clone size; where given, it reads once, few, many or a size class.

clone_size j_call v_call d_call cdr3_aa cdr3_nt
- TRBJ2-3 TRBV5-1 TRBD2 CASSLVSGSWDTQYF TGCGCCAGCAGCTTGGTTAGCGGGAGTTGGGATACGCAGTATTTT
- TRBJ2-2 TRBV11-2 TRBD1 CASTLGTGNTGELFF TGTGCCAGCACCTTAGGGACAGGAAACACCGGGGAGCTGTTTTTT
- TRBJ2-3 TRBV5-1 - CASSPTVVGIRTDTQYF TGCGCCAGCAGCCCCACCGTTGTAGGGATACGGACAGATACGCAGTATTTT
once TRBJ2-2 TRBV18 - CASSLDRGGELFF TGTGCCAGCTCACTGGACCGAGGGGGGGAGCTGTTTTTT
- TRBJ1-4 TRBV20-1 TRBD1 CSAPRGDSNEKLFF TGCAGTGCTCCCAGGGGGGACTCGAATGAAAAACTGTTTTTT
- TRBJ1-1 TRBV3-1 - CASSQDPGNPEAFF TGTGCCAGCAGCCAAGATCCAGGTAATCCTGAAGCTTTCTTT
- TRBJ2-7 TRBV20-1 TRBD2 CSARLSGSTYF TGCAGTGCTAGGCTTAGCGGGAGTACGTACTTC
- TRBJ2-7 TRBV14 - CASSEKTSYEQYF TGTGCCAGCAGCGAAAAGACTAGTTACGAGCAGTACTTC
- TRBJ2-4 TRBV3-1 - CASSPRGLRNIQYF TGTGCCAGCAGCCCCCGCGGTCTCCGGAACATTCAGTACTTC
- TRBJ1-4 TRBV12-3/TRBV12-4 - CASSSRTANEKLFF TGTGCCAGCAGCTCAAGGACAGCTAATGAAAAACTGTTTTTT
- TRBJ1-1 TRBV6-2/TRBV6-3 - CASSYGRAGNTEAFF TGTGCCAGCAGTTACGGGAGGGCAGGGAACACTGAAGCTTTCTTT
once TRBJ2-7 TRBV20-1 TRBD2 CSAITAGVYEQYF TGCAGTGCTATTACAGCGGGAGTATACGAGCAGTACTTC
- TRBJ2-3 TRBV13 TRBD2 CASTPPLLAGYSTDTQYF TGTGCCAGCACCCCGCCCCTACTAGCGGGGTATAGCACAGATACGCAGTATTTT
- TRBJ1-1 TRBV2 - CASMKEGGGTEAFF TGTGCCAGCATGAAGGAGGGCGGGGGCACTGAAGCTTTCTTT
few TRBJ2-7 TRBV5-1 TRBD1 CASSFQGAEGEQYF TGCGCCAGCAGCTTCCAGGGGGCAGAAGGCGAGCAGTACTTC
- TRBJ2-7 TRBV3-1 - CASSPDLYEQYF TGTGCCAGCAGCCCCGACCTATACGAGCAGTACTTC
- TRBJ2-7 TRBV29-1 - CSVLYSGGGYEQYF TGCAGCGTTCTCTATTCTGGAGGGGGCTACGAGCAGTACTTC
- TRBJ2-7 TRBV20-1 - CSASPRTTLYEQYF TGCAGTGCTAGCCCGAGGACTACTCTCTACGAGCAGTACTTC
- TRBJ2-1 TRBV3-1 - CASSQDYTYNEQFF TGTGCCAGCAGCCAAGATTACACCTACAATGAGCAGTTCTTC
once TRBJ2-7 TRBV5-6 - CASSRVRSSYEQYF TGTGCCAGCAGCCGCGTCCGGAGCTCCTACGAGCAGTACTTC
- TRBJ2-7 TRBV9 - CASSVRSGLIDEQYF TGTGCCAGCAGCGTTCGGTCGGGGCTTATCGACGAGCAGTACTTC
few TRBJ1-1 TRBV6-5 - CGVGWDTEAFF TGTGGTGTGGGCTGGGACACTGAAGCTTTCTTT
- TRBJ2-7 TRBV2 - CASSDSTYEQYF TGTGCCAGCAGTGATAGCACCTACGAGCAGTACTTC
once TRBJ2-5 TRBV5-4 TRBD2 CASSSPRGGRRPETQYF TGTGCCAGCAGCTCTCCTCGGGGCGGGAGGAGGCCAGAGACCCAGTACTTC
- TRBJ2-7 TRBV4-1 TRBD1 CASSPAGTDSYEQYF TGCGCCAGCAGCCCGGCCGGGACAGACTCCTACGAGCAGTACTTC
- TRBJ1-1 TRBV28 - CASSLWDPNTEAFF TGTGCCAGCAGTTTATGGGACCCGAACACTGAAGCTTTCTTT
- TRBJ2-3 TRBV2 - CASGTSTDTQYF TGTGCCAGCGGCACTAGCACAGATACGCAGTATTTT
- TRBJ2-5 TRBV10-2 - CASSENWETQYF TGCGCCAGCAGTGAAAATTGGGAGACCCAGTACTTC
- TRBJ1-1 TRBV18 - CASSPSPSSEAFF TGTGCCAGCTCACCATCGCCTTCTTCTGAAGCTTTCTTT
- TRBJ1-1 TRBV4-2 - CASSNLGRNTEAFF TGTGCCAGCAGCAACCTGGGGAGGAACACTGAAGCTTTCTTT
- TRBJ2-3 TRBV3-1 TRBD2 CASSQDRWGGPTDTQYF TGTGCCAGCAGCCAAGATCGTTGGGGAGGGCCAACCGATACGCAGTATTTT
- TRBJ1-1 TRBV6-2/TRBV6-3 TRBD1 CASSYSTGRNTEAFF TGTGCCAGCAGTTACTCGACAGGGCGGAACACTGAAGCTTTCTTT
- TRBJ2-3 TRBV30 - CAWSLAASDTQYF TGTGCCTGGAGTCTAGCCGCCTCAGATACGCAGTATTTT
- TRBJ2-2 TRBV30 TRBD2 CAWSGGLAGGNTGELFF TGTGCCTGGAGCGGCGGACTAGCGGGAGGGAACACCGGGGAGCTGTTTTTT
- TRBJ2-3 TRBV5-1 TRBD2 CASSLENTTSGSLYTQYF TGCGCCAGCAGCTTGGAAAATACGACTAGCGGGAGTCTCTATACGCAGTATTTT
- TRBJ2-6 TRBV5-1 - CASSSERSGANVLTF TGCGCCAGCAGCTCGGAAAGATCTGGGGCCAACGTCCTGACTTTC
- TRBJ2-7 TRBV28 TRBD2 CASSFSLAGLSYEQYF TGTGCCAGCAGTTTTAGCCTAGCGGGACTCTCCTACGAGCAGTACTTC
- TRBJ2-7 TRBV11-2 - CASSFRGAGESEQYF TGTGCCAGCAGCTTCAGGGGGGCAGGGGAATCCGAGCAGTACTTC
- TRBJ2-5 TRBV10-2 TRBD1 CASGDREETQYF TGCGCCAGCGGGGACAGGGAAGAGACCCAGTACTTC
once TRBJ2-7 TRBV7-9 TRBD1 CASSLARDSVYEQYF TGTGCCAGCAGCTTAGCACGGGACAGTGTATACGAGCAGTACTTC
once TRBJ2-1 TRBV10-3 TRBD2 CAISESGLAGGNYNEQFF TGTGCCATCAGTGAGTCCGGACTAGCGGGAGGGAACTACAATGAGCAGTTCTTC
- TRBJ2-7 TRBV7-8 TRBD1 CASFRTGQGSSYEQYF TGTGCCAGCTTTCGAACGGGACAGGGAAGCTCCTACGAGCAGTACTTC
- TRBJ2-1 TRBV5-8 - CASSLVFQSSYNEQFF TGTGCCAGCAGCTTGGTGTTCCAGAGCTCCTACAATGAGCAGTTCTTC
- TRBJ2-2 TRBV9 - CASSVGRVTGELFF TGTGCCAGCAGCGTAGGGAGGGTAACCGGGGAGCTGTTTTTT
- TRBJ1-2 TRBV19 - CASSARRDGYTF TGTGCCAGTAGTGCCCGCAGGGATGGCTACACCTTC
- TRBJ2-3 TRBV4-1 TRBD2 CASSPIAGNPTDTQYF TGCGCCAGCAGCCCCATAGCGGGAAACCCCACAGATACGCAGTATTTT
- TRBJ2-1 TRBV6-6 - CASRLQGLSYNEQFF TGTGCCAGCCGCCTCCAGGGGCTCTCCTACAATGAGCAGTTCTTC
- TRBJ1-1 TRBV12-3/TRBV12-4 TRBD1 CASQGQLMNTEAFF TGTGCCAGCCAGGGACAGCTCATGAACACTGAAGCTTTCTTT
- TRBJ2-2 TRBV14 - CASSQDQGRTGELFF TGTGCCAGCAGCCAAGATCAGGGACGGACCGGGGAGCTGTTTTTT
- TRBJ2-7 TRBV10-1 TRBD1 CASKPGQGAKGSYEQYF TGCGCCAGCAAACCGGGACAGGGGGCGAAAGGGTCCTACGAGCAGTACTTC